This T cell receptor beta chain was identified during a study of cytomegalovirus exposure and HLA in healthy donors. Study results and limitations: In a later analysis, HLA-associated TCR beta chains were more clonally expanded than equally common others.

Primers included in the PCR were 60 Vbeta and 13 Jbeta primers. As originally analysed: As a later analysis found, there were 82 million or so unique TCR beta chains, of which roughly 11 million were shared. TCRdb keeps only in-frame clones here, not all; method: immunoSEQ multiplex PCR. V, J and clone size are taken as reported in that table, and D and trimming were inferred from the DNA itself. The profile shows under 150,000 clones, roughly 83% of them singletons. This clone was seen just once. Its antigen is still unknown. Trimming took off 7 bases at V and 5 bases at J, with 7 bases between the two ends. CDR3 length equals 11 residues. Germline values: CDR1 MGHDK, CDR2 SYGVNS.

This TCR was recovered from a female donor in good health and CMV-seronegative. The specimen sequenced was PBMCs. This chain connects TRBV25-1 to TRBJ2-3; D is uncertain. In DNA, the CDR3 is TGTGCCAGCAACGCGCAAGATACGCAGTATTTT. Protein: CASNAQDTQYF.